The sequence of this T cell receptor (beta chain) was determined in a study of OX40 agonist ivuxolimab in advanced cancers. With regard to the full study: The costimulatory receptor OX40 (CD134) was targeted by ivuxolimab, a fully human IgG2 agonistic monoclonal antibody. Partial responses occurred in three dose-escalation patients: two with cutaneous melanoma and one with hepatocellular carcinoma. Prior anti-PD-1, anti-PD-L1 or anti-CTLA-4 therapy was permitted, and checkpoint inhibitors had been received by roughly two fifths of dose-escalation patients. Of the approximately 53 patients in dose escalation, 19 had hepatocellular carcinoma, around 15 had melanoma, 9 had renal cell carcinoma and 9 had head and neck cancer. Intravenous ivuxolimab was administered to patients every 2 weeks at six dose levels: 0.01, 0.1, 0.3, 1.5, 3 and 10 mg/kg. In the dose-escalation cohort, approximately 82% of patients were male, and the mean age was roughly 60 years, with a range of 23 to 79. Peripheral TCRbeta sequencing was intended to test whether TCR sequence diversity was altered and clonal T-cell expansion was caused by ivuxolimab. The paper reports the monotherapy dose-escalation portion (N of about 50 patients) of the phase I ivuxolimab trial.

The trial excluded patients who had a history of autoimmune disease or were on systemic immunosuppression. Peripheral blood for TCR sequencing was drawn from every dose cohort at baseline, at cycle 4 day 1 and at cycle 7 day 1. Samples came from an open-label, multicenter, first-in-human phase I dose-escalation trial of ivuxolimab. Adults with locally advanced or metastatic melanoma, renal cell, hepatocellular, or head and neck squamous cell carcinoma were enrolled in the trial. Before TCR sequencing, CD4+ T cells and CD8+ T cells from peripheral blood were sorted into separate populations. Counted from cysteine to phenylalanine, this CDR3 has 16 amino acids. Of all the DNA, just the CDR3 is kept, 48 bases in frame from base 1. CDR1 LNHDA and CDR2 SQIVND were looked up in the germline V gene (reference sequence). Trimming costs V 7 bases and J 3 bases, and their ends lie 21 bases apart. Genomic DNA was extracted from sorted cells for sequencing of the TCRbeta CDR3 region. TCRbeta CDR3 regions were sequenced using the immunoSEQ Assay. Drawn from immuneACCESS, this table holds only the in-frame rearrangements with V and J called that TCRdb kept. Clones are partly lost; checked studies trace under half to an unresolved V gene and leave the rest unexplained. This sample is represented by 20,000 to 25,000 clones; just under 90% of them were singletons. Of the sample, more than 20% is held by the ten largest clones.

Worth noting for this clone: Its antigen specificity is not known. Base qualities are not provided; no much larger clone lies one nucleotide away.

The full study reports these points: At doses of 0.1 to 3.0 mg/kg, clonal expansion of both CD4+ and CD8+ T cells in blood was seen between baseline and week 6. After ivuxolimab, more expanded clones were found on average in CD8+ T cells than in CD4+ T cells. Low levels of normalized T-cell clonal expansion were also seen in some patients who did not respond. Antigen specificity was not determined for the clonally expanded peripheral T cells. Partial responders in the 0.1-3.0 mg/kg groups had among the lowest normalized peripheral clonal expansion, especially among CD8+ T cells.

The chain employs TRBV19 and TRBJ1-2; perhaps TRBD1 is the D gene, with 5 bases matching. This material consisted of CD4+ or CD8+ T cells sorted from blood, taken in a trial of the OX40 agonist ivuxolimab. The sequence derives from an adult with an advanced solid tumor such as melanoma, head and neck, liver or kidney cancer. Here the CDR3 is given as CASNSRVGQGYYGYTF. The nucleotide sequence reads TGTGCCAGTAATTCCCGTGTCGGCCAGGGCTACTATGGCTACACCTTC.